This paragraph reports one T cell receptor beta chain. This clone's antigen is unknown. Per-nucleotide qualities are absent, and no much larger clonotype sits a single base away. This entry is derived from a study of vaccination effects on CD4 cells after COVID-19 (dated by TCRdb to 2022 to 2024). For context, the study as a whole: Two doses of either the BNT162b2 or the mRNA-1273 mRNA SARS-CoV-2 vaccine were administered to participants. Cultures from other donors in the study were sequenced with the Oncomine TCR Beta short-read assay on an Illumina iSeq 100. Altogether, about 10 COVID-19 convalescent patients and a handful of SARS-CoV-2-naive healthy vaccine recipients made up the full study. SARS-CoV-2 spike-specific CD4+ TCR repertoires from before and after mRNA vaccination were compared in COVID-19 convalescent patients and in infection-naive vaccine recipients. Results and caveats for the whole study, not just this receptor: In healthy vaccine recipients, vaccine-induced clones were almost all SARS-CoV-2 mono-reactive, with only 1 of 255 cross-reactive with common cold coronaviruses. The study was limited by a small number of convalescent patients, and early post-infection timepoints were lacking. Both infection-induced and vaccine-induced clones contracted markedly at late post-vaccination timepoints, which is consistent with waning T cell responses.

To identify antigen-specific CD4+ T cell clonotypes by their expansion, the ViraFEST assay first stimulated PBMC with viral peptide pools and then applied TCR sequencing. After less than 13 days of culture, CD4+ T cells were isolated with the EasySep CD4+ T cell isolation kit. None of the healthy vaccine recipients had a prior SARS-CoV-2 infection, which was confirmed by nucleocapsid antibody tests that came back negative both before and after vaccination. Some 2 million PBMC per well were cultured in IMDM with roughly 5% human AB serum, 10 IU/ml IL-2 and gentamicin, plus 10 ug/ml peptides. On days 3 and 7, half of the culture medium was replaced with fresh IL-2-containing medium. Each peptide stimulation condition was cultured in triplicate wells unless otherwise noted. Using Ficoll-Paque Plus gradient centrifugation, PBMC were separated from whole blood and then either used fresh or cryopreserved at -140C. The spike proteins of SARS-CoV-2 and of the common cold coronaviruses HCoV-NL63, HCoV-OC43 and HCoV-229E were spanned by overlapping peptide pools. The QIAamp micro DNA kit was used to extract genomic DNA from the cultured CD4+ T cells.

Libraries were prepared through the immunoSEQ multiplex PCR assay. TCR beta CDR3 sequencing was performed on DNA from the cultured, isolated CD4+ T cells. The authors processed their data as follows. Non-productive TCR sequences were removed and reads were trimmed to the CDR3 region, keeping CDR3s of at least 7 amino acids. The MANAFEST web app was used to pick out antigen-specific clonotypes by comparing their expansion in peptide wells with that in reference cultures. For clones to be considered positive, expansion at FDR<0.05 versus reference and all other wells, an odds ratio above 5, and a frequency above 0.1% in two replicate wells were required. A clonotype was defined as cross-reactive if the clonotype was significantly expanded both in SARS-CoV-2 spike wells and in at least one common cold coronavirus spike condition. CDR3 similarity was assessed by Levenshtein distance using the stringdist R package, and unrooted trees were constructed with ape in R 3.6.1. The immuneACCESS repertoire file appears here via TCRdb, limited to in-frame rearrangements. These files lack a portion of the clones; in checked studies, under half of the deficit traces to unresolved V genes, and the cause of the others is not known. The V and J calls and clone size are taken from that table; D and trimming were inferred from the DNA. The sample records approximately 40,000 clones, roughly 70% of which are singletons. The ten largest clonotypes hold approximately 22% of the sample.

V sheds 3 bases and J sheds 5 bases, leaving 2 bases between their ends. The CDR3, cysteine through phenylalanine, is 10 amino acids long. This entry keeps only the CDR3 DNA: 30 bases, framed from base 1. The clonotype originates from a human donor who received a COVID-19 vaccine. This chain joins TRBV12-3 or TRBV12-4 to TRBJ2-7; the D gene is not confidently resolved. The sample consisted of CD4+ T cells from PBMCs cultured with SARS-CoV-2 spike peptides, taken before COVID-19 vaccination. The cell subset or site label for this specimen denotes: SARS-CoV-2 spike overlapping peptide pool stimulation. The DNA sequence reads TGTGCCAGCAGTTTTAACGAGCAGTACTTC. Translated, it gives CASSFNEQYF.